One and the same sample provided the 6 T cell receptor beta chains below, sequenced in a study of cytomegalovirus exposure and HLA in healthy donors. The PCR used 60 Vbeta and 13 Jbeta primers. Only in-frame clones appear in the TCRdb table, and some are missing; sequencing was by immunoSEQ multiplex PCR. This sample has more than 95,000 clones, with more than 75% found just once. The sample comprised PBMCs. The receptor set was obtained from a man aged 25 to 45 in good health and CMV-seropositive.

The gene calls are TRBV4-1 and TRBJ2-7, with 10 bases fitting TRBD1. Trimming cost V 4 bases and J 7 bases; bases outside gene matches: 7. CDR1 MGHRA and CDR2 YSYEKL come from the germline V gene. The CDR3 is 14 residues long. DNA for the CDR3: TGCGCCAGCAGCCCCGCGGGACAGGGGAAAGAGCAGTACTTC. It codes for CASSPAGQGKEQYF.

A single count supports this clone. The V call is TRBV4-2, the J call TRBJ1-2; 7 bases are a match to TRBD1. The CDR3 is 15 residues long. J lost 8 bases, V lost 1 base, and 10 bases had no gene match. The germline V gene has CDR1 LGHNA and CDR2 YNFKEQ. The CDR3 region has the DNA TGTGCCAGCAGCCAAGTTCAGGGGGAGATGGGGGGCTACACCTTC. Its protein is CASSQVQGEMGGYTF.

This clone was counted a few times. This chain links TRBV7-6 with TRBJ2-5; 8 nucleotides line up with TRBD2. Looked up from germline, CDR1 is SGHVS and CDR2 is FNYEAQ. The CDR3 has 16 amino acids. J lost 5 bases, V lost 8 bases, and 16 bases had no gene match. CDR3 in amino acids: CASSLGGRRHFETQYF. The CDR3 DNA follows: TGTGCCAGCTCCCTAGGCGGGAGGAGGCATTTTGAGACCCAGTACTTC.

The chain is built from TRBV4-3 and TRBJ2-6; D call uncertain. The CDR3 runs 16 residues. The V end lost 2 bases, the J end lost 1 base, and 9 bases lay between the germline ends. CDR1 is LGHNA, CDR2 YSLEER, per germline. This CDR3 reads CASSQRRVSGANVLTF. Written as DNA, the CDR3 is TGCGCCAGCAGCCAACGACGGGTTTCTGGGGCCAACGTCCTGACTTTC.

The genes are TRBV6-6 and TRBJ2-7; 11 nucleotides match TRBD2. Trimming at V came to 7 bases and at J to 7 bases, leaving 12 bases not matched to a gene. This CDR3 is built from 15 residues. Germline CDR1 is MNHNY and CDR2 is SVGAGI (reference sequence). CDR3 coding DNA: TGTGCCAGCAAACAAGTAGCGGGAGGGCCGGATGAGCAGTACTTC. Translation: CASKQVAGGPDEQYF.

This clone has just a few counts. The chain couples TRBV10-3 to TRBJ1-2, with TRBD1 matching 8 bases. With 10 bases clipped from V and 8 bases from J, the junction kept 9 bases outside the gene matches. The CDR3 contains 12 residues. CDR1 is ENHRY, CDR2 SYGVKD, per germline. The CDR3 reads CATTRTGFGYTF. In nucleotides, the CDR3 is TGTGCCACAACACGGACAGGGTTCGGCTACACCTTC.